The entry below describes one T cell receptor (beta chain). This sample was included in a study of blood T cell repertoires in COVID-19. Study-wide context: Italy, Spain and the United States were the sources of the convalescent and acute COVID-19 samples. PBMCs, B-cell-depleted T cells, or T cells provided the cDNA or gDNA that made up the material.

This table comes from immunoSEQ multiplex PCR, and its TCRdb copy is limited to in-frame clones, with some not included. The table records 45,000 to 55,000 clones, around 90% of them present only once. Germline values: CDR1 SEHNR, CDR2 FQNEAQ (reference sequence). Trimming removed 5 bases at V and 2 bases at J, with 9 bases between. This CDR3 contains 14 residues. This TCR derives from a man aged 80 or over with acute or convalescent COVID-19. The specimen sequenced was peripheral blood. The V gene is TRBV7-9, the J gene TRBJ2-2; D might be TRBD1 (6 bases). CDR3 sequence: CASSRQANTGELFF. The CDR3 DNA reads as TGTGCCAGCAGCCGACAGGCCAACACCGGGGAGCTGTTTTTT.